The TCR beta chain described here comes from a study of shared clonotypes between healthy human individuals (dated by TCRdb to 2018 to 2020). A note on the overall study: Two women and a few men aged 18 to 49 years were included in the cohort. For each donor, CD4 naive and CD4 memory were each run on three plates, CD8 naive on two plates, and CD8 memory on one plate. Blood TCR repertoires of a handful of healthy adults were deeply sequenced to estimate repertoire size and the extent of clonotype sharing between individuals. To increase sequencing depth and limit assay-specific biases, TCR repertoire library preparation and sequencing were carried out by different laboratories using diverse techniques. Each donor's leukapheresis produced roughly between roughly 0.85 and 9.5 billion PBMCs.

Donors were healthy HIV-negative adults with no recently reported acute infections or vaccinations. Every donor was a Caucasian adult residing in Nashville, Tennessee, USA. Magnetic negative selection was used to enrich CD4+ T cells, after which naive cells were positively selected on CD45RA and the negative fraction became the memory subset. Blood was obtained by leukapheresis, after which PBMCs were separated by Ficoll-Histopaque density gradient centrifugation and cryopreserved in liquid nitrogen vapor phase. Purity and quantity of every magnetically sorted T cell population were checked by analytical flow cytometry. Genomic DNA was isolated from every sorted fraction and measured by UV absorbance on a Nanodrop 2000c. To note about this clone: Its target antigen remains unknown. No much larger clone exists at a distance of one base, and base qualities are not known.

TCR CDR3 regions were amplified from genomic DNA by multiplex PCR using the deep immunoSEQ assay. Extracted genomic DNA from each cell subset was spread evenly across all wells of several immunoSEQ 96-well plates, with each plate serving as a replicate. Each replicate PCR for sorted subsets received around 0.2 ug genomic DNA, equal to about 30,000 T cell genomes. Purified libraries were quantified with a Qubit 3.0 fluorometer, sized on a Bioanalyzer 2100, and re-quantified with the KAPA Library Quantification kit. Every immunoSEQ 96-well plate was sequenced on a dedicated single-read 150-cycle Illumina NextSeq 550 flow cell. The authors processed their data as follows. Because the immunoSEQ output held only junctional sequences and lacked quality scores, the filtering could not match the filtering applied to full-length reads. Sequences were annotated with PyIR, a Python wrapper for IgBLAST v1.9, using IMGT germline references to assign V/J genes and CDR3. Any read was removed if the V/J assignment was weak (E-value above 1e-6), the CDR3 was missing, or the read contained stop codons, out-of-frame junctions, or ambiguous translated residues. V3J clonotypes were defined as sequences sharing an identical inferred V gene, J gene, and CDR3 amino acid sequence. Percentage overlap between repertoires was computed as shared unique clonotypes divided by the size of the smaller repertoire. Repertoire richness was assessed with RTK rarefaction, the Chao1 estimator, and Recon v2.1 estimates of unobserved clonotypes. Generation probabilities for all TCRbeta clonotypes obtained by the gDNA method from a few donors were computed using OLGA. TCRdb retrieved this table from immuneACCESS and kept in-frame rearrangements only. Not all clones are present; in checked studies, unresolved V genes account for under half, and no reason is known for the remainder. From that table come the V and J calls and clone size; the DNA was used to work out D and trimming. In this sample the table shows a few million clones, around 93% of which occur a single time. Around 0.35% of the sample goes to the ten largest clones.

Here is what the overall study found, with its caveats: The genetic and exposure-history diversity represented was limited by the small number of donors. Pairwise subsampling indicated that sequencing depth was expected to affect the degree of clonotype sharing among donors. Naive subsets generally had larger estimated clonotype richness than memory subsets. Clonotypes shared by all four sorted-subset donors showed higher generation probabilities than non-shared clonotypes. Incomplete sequencing was indicated by rarefaction of sorted-subset datasets, despite the large sequencing depth. Sampling was restricted to blood, and TCR repertoires in tissue are likely to differ from TCR repertoires in blood. When a handful of donors were compared, the shared fraction of clonotypes was around 5% for naive CD4, 3% to 4% for naive CD8, 2% to 2.5% for memory CD4, and around 0.4% for memory CD8.

Sequencing was done on a sample of naive CD4+ T cells from PBMCs. The sample's cell subset or site label, in plain terms: CD45RA+ positively selected. The clonotype was recovered from a man aged 18 to 29 in good health. Some clones in this sample may be carry-over from other donors' samples.

The CDR3 reads CASSVTGTPQSTDTQYF. The sequenced DNA: TGTGCCAGCAGCGTGACCGGGACTCCCCAAAGCACAGATACGCAGTATTTT. The chain is made from TRBV9 and TRBJ2-3; a tentative D match to TRBD2 spans 6 bases. CDR3 length: 17 amino acids, cysteine to phenylalanine. Of all the DNA, just the CDR3 is kept, 51 bases in frame from base 1. CDR1 and CDR2, looked up from the germline V gene, are SGDLS and YYNGEE. Trimming at the junction amounts to 2 bases on V and 0 bases on J, and the germline ends lie 16 bases apart.